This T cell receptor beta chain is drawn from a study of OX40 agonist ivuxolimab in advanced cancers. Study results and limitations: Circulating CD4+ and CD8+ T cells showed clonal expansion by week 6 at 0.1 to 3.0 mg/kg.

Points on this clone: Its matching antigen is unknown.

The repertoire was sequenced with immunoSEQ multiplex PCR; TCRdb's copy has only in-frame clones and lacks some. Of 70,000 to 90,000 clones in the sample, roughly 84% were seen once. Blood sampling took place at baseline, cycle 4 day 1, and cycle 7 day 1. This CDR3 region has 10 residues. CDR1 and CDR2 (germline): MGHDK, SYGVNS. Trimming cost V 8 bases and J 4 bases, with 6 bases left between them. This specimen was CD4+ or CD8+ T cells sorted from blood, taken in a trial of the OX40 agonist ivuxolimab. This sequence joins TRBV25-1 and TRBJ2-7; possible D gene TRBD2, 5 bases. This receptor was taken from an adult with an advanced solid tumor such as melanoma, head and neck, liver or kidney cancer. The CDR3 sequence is CASRGYEQYF. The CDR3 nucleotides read TGTGCCAGCCGAGGGTACGAGCAGTACTTC.